This T cell receptor beta chain was recovered during a study of radiotherapy plus CTLA-4 blockade in lung cancer. Sequencing used immunoSEQ multiplex PCR; TCRdb keeps in-frame clones, though not all of them. The sample gives tens of thousands of clones, roughly 90% of which show up once; 7.8% is in the top ten. Source: peripheral blood, taken from a patient treated with radiotherapy plus ipilimumab. The receptor was isolated from a human donor with non-small cell lung cancer whose response to radiotherapy plus ipilimumab could not be evaluated.

DNA for the CDR3: TGTGCCAGCAGCTTAAGGGGGGGAGGTCCAGAGACCCAGTACTTC. This gives the protein CASSLRGGGPETQYF. This sequence joins TRBV7-9 and TRBJ2-5; TRBD2 is a possible D gene (7 bases). The germline V gene encodes CDR1 SEHNR and CDR2 FQNEAQ (reference sequence). The CDR3 loop spans 15 amino acids. V was pared by 2 bases and J by 4 bases, with 14 bases between.